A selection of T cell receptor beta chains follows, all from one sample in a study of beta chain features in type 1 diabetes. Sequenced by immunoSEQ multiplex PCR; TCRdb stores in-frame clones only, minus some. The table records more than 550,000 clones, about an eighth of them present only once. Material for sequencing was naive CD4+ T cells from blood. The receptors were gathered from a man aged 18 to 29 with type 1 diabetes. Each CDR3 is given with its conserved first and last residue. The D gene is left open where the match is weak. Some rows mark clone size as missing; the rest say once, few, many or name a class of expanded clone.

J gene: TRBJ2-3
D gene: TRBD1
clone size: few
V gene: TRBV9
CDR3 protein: CASSAWTGATDTQYF
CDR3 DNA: TGTGCCAGCAGCGCCTGGACAGGTGCCACAGATACGCAGTATTTT

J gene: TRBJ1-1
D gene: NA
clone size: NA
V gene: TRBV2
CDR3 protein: CASSTTRSSHEAFF
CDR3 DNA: TGTGCCAGCAGTACTACCCGGAGCAGCCATGAAGCTTTCTTT

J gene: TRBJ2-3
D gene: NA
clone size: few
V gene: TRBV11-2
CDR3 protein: CASSLVGSTDTQYF
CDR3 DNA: TGTGCCAGCAGCTTAGTAGGATCCACAGATACGCAGTATTTT

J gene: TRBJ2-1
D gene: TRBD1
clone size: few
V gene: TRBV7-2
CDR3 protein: CASSLTGAPGEQFF
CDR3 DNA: TGTGCCAGCAGCTTGACAGGGGCCCCTGGGGAGCAGTTCTTC

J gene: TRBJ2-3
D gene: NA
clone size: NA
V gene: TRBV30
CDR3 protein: CAWSNGTPGTDTQYF
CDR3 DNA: TGTGCCTGGAGTAACGGGACCCCAGGCACAGATACGCAGTATTTT

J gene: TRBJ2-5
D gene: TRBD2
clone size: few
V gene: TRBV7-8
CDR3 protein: CASSPVGGETQYF
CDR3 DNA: TGTGCCAGCAGCCCAGTCGGGGGGGAGACCCAGTACTTC

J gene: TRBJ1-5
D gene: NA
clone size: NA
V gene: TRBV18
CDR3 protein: CASSPFGGNNQPQHF
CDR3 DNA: TGTGCCAGCTCACCTTTTGGGGGGAACAATCAGCCCCAGCATTTT

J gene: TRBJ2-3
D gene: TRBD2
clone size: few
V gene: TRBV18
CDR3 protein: CASSPPGLAGGGTDTQYF
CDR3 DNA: TGTGCCAGCTCACCACCGGGACTAGCGGGAGGTGGCACAGATACGCAGTATTTT

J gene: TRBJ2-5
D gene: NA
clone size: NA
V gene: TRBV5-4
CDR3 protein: CASSLGGFQETQYF
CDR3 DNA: TGTGCCAGCAGCTTGGGAGGCTTCCAAGAGACCCAGTACTTC

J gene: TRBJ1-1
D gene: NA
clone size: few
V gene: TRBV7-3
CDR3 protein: CASSLGPQGTEAFF
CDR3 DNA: TGTGCCAGCAGCTTAGGTCCCCAAGGGACTGAAGCTTTCTTT

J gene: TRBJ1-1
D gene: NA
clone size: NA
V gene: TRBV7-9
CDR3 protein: CASSLAQGTEAFF
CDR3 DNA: TGTGCCAGCAGCTTAGCACAGGGCACTGAAGCTTTCTTT

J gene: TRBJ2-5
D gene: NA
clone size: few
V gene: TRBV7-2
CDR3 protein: CASTPWAALSSETQYF
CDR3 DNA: TGTGCCAGCACCCCGTGGGCCGCACTGTCGTCAGAGACCCAGTACTTC

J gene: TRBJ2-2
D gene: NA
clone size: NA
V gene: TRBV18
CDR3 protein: CASSRTITGELFF
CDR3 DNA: TGTGCCAGCTCACGGACGATAACCGGGGAGCTGTTTTTT

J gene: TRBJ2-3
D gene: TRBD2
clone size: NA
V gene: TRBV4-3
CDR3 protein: CASSQVSGGRTDTQYF
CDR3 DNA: TGCGCCAGCAGCCAGGTTAGCGGGGGACGGACAGATACGCAGTATTTT

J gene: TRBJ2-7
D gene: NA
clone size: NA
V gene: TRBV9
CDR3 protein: CASSSTGPAYEQYF
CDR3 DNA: TGTGCCAGCAGTTCTACAGGGCCAGCCTACGAGCAGTACTTC

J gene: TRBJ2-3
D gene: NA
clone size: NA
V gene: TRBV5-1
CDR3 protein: CASSLGRSTDTQYF
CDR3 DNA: TGCGCCAGCAGCTTGGGCAGAAGCACAGATACGCAGTATTTT

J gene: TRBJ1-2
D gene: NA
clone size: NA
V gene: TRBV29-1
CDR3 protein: CSVASGAAGYTF
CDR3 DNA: TGCAGCGTTGCCTCAGGGGCAGCTGGCTACACCTTC

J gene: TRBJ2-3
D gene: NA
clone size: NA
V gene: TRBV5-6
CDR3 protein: CASSPGDWDTDTQYF
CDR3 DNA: TGTGCCAGCAGCCCAGGGGACTGGGACACAGATACGCAGTATTTT

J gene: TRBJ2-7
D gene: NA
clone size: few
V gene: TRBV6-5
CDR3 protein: CASSYGALSSYEQYF
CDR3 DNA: TGTGCCAGCAGTTACGGCGCCCTGAGCTCCTACGAGCAGTACTTC

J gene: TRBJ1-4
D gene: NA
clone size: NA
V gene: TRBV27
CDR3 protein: CASSSTGWGNEKLFF
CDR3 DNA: TGTGCCAGCAGTTCCACAGGGTGGGGTAATGAAAAACTGTTTTTT

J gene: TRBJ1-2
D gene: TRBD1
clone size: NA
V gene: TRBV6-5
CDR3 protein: CASSSLDRGRGYTF
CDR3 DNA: TGTGCCAGCAGTTCCCTGGACAGGGGGAGAGGCTACACCTTC

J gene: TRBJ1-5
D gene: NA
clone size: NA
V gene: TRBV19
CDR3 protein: CASSMGSNQPQHF
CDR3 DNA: TGTGCCAGTAGTATGGGGAGCAATCAGCCCCAGCATTTT

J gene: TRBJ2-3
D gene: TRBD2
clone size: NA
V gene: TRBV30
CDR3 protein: CAWSTGEGLGTDTQYF
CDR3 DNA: TGTGCCTGGAGTACGGGGGAGGGCCTTGGGACAGATACGCAGTATTTT

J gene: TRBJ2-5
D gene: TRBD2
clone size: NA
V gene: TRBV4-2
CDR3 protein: CASSLPGLAGGLETQYF
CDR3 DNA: TGTGCCAGCAGCCTCCCTGGACTAGCGGGGGGGCTAGAGACCCAGTACTTC

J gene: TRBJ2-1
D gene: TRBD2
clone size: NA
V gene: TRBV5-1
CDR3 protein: CASSTLAGHNNEQFF
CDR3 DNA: TGCGCCAGCAGCACCTTAGCGGGGCACAACAATGAGCAGTTCTTC

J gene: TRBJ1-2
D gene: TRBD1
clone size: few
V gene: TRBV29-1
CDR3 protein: CSVGTGIYGYTF
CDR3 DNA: TGCAGCGTAGGGACAGGGATCTATGGCTACACCTTC

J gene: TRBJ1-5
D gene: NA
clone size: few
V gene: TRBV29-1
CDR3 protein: CSAQDHNQPQHF
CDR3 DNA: TGCAGCGCCCAGGACCATAATCAGCCCCAGCATTTT

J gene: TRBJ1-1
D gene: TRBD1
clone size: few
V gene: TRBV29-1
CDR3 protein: CSAPNQGARTEAFF
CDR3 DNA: TGCAGCGCCCCTAATCAGGGGGCCAGGACTGAAGCTTTCTTT

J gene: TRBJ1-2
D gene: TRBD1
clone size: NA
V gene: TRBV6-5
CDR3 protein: CASRPDRDHGYTF
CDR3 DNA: TGTGCCAGCAGACCCGACAGGGATCATGGCTACACCTTC

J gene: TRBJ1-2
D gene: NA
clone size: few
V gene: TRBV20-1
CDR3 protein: CSAPTWEGYTF
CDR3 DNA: TGCAGTGCTCCGACCTGGGAAGGCTACACCTTC

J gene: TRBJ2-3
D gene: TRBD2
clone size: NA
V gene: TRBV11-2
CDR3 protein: CASSAPTLAGGYTDTQYF
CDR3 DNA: TGTGCCAGCAGCGCCCCTACCCTAGCGGGAGGTTACACAGATACGCAGTATTTT

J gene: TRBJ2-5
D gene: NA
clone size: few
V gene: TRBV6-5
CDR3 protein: CASSSGPPVGETQYF
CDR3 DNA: TGTGCCAGCAGTTCAGGACCGCCGGTGGGGGAGACCCAGTACTTC

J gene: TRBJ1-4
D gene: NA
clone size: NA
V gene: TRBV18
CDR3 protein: CASSPPALNEKLFF
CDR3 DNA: TGTGCCAGCTCACCACCGGCCTTGAATGAAAAACTGTTTTTT

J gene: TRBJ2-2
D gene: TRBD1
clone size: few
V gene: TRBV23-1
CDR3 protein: CASSQFNSYPDPGQGATGELFF
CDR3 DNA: TGCGCCAGCAGTCAATTTAACTCTTACCCCGATCCGGGACAGGGGGCCACCGGGGAGCTGTTTTTT

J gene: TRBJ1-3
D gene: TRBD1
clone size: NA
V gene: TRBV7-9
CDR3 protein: CASSGGQRSGNTIYF
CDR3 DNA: TGTGCCAGCAGCGGGGGACAGCGCTCTGGAAACACCATATATTTT

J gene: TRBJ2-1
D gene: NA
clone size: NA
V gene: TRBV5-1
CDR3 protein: CASSSYNEQFF
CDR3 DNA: TGCGCCAGCAGCTCATACAATGAGCAGTTCTTC

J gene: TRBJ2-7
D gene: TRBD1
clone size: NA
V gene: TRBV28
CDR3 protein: CASSTPGTGGYEQYF
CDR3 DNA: TGTGCCAGCAGTACACCGGGAACAGGGGGCTACGAGCAGTACTTC

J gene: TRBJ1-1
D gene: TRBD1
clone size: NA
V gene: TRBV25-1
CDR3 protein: CASSPGQTSWAFF
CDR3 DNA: TGTGCCAGCAGTCCGGGACAGACATCATGGGCTTTCTTT

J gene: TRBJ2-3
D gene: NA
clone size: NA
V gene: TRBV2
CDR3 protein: CASSRVYTDTQYF
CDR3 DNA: TGTGCCAGCAGTCGAGTATACACAGATACGCAGTATTTT

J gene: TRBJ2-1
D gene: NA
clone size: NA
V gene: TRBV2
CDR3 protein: CASRSGSSYNEQFF
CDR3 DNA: TGTGCCAGCAGAAGTGGTAGCTCCTACAATGAGCAGTTCTTC

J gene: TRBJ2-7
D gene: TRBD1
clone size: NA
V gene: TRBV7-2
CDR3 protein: CASSFRQGSSYEQYF
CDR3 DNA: TGTGCCAGCAGCTTCCGACAGGGGTCCTCCTACGAGCAGTACTTC

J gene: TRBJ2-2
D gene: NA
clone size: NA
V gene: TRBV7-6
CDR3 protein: CASSLEGTGTGELFF
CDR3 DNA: TGTGCCAGCAGCTTGGAGGGGACGGGCACCGGGGAGCTGTTTTTT